This entry lists 11 T cell receptor beta chains sequenced from one sample in a study of shared clonotypes between healthy human individuals. Method: immunoSEQ multiplex PCR; TCRdb's copy keeps in-frame clones and lacks some. The sample yields millions of clones, 90% to 95% seen once. Sequenced material: naive CD4+ T cells from PBMCs. Subset noted: CD45RA+ positively selected. All receptors come from a man younger than 30 in good health. Some clones in this sample may be carry-over from other donors' samples.

J is TRBJ2-7 and V is TRBV28; TRBD1 matches 10 bases. The V segment lost 4 bases and the J segment 5 bases; nucleotides outside the gene matches: 8. The V gene's germline CDR1 is MDHEN and CDR2 SYDVKM. The CDR3 has 15 residues. CDR3 DNA sequence: TGTGCCAGCAGTTCCCCGGGACAGGGGTCCAACGAGCAGTACTTC. It yields the protein CASSSPGQGSNEQYF.

Concerning this clone itself: Other DNA sequences from this sample encode an identical CDR3 as well. The J gene is TRBJ1-2, the V gene TRBV20-1, with no clear D. The CDR3 is made up of 11 amino acids. CDR1 and CDR2 (germline): DFQATT, SNEGSKA (reference sequence). The germline V and J ends were trimmed by 5 bases and 3 bases, with 7 bases remaining between them. DNA of the CDR3: TGCAGTGCTCGGCGGGACTATGGCTACACCTTC. It yields the protein CSARRDYGYTF.

The V and J genes are TRBV29-1 and TRBJ2-6; D is unresolved. The CDR3 is made up of 12 amino acids. Germline-derived CDR1 and CDR2 are SQVTM and ANQGSEA. The V end lost 8 bases, the J end lost 0 bases, and 5 bases lay between the germline ends. The CDR3 here is CSFTSGANVLTF. The CDR3 nucleotides are TGCAGCTTCACCTCTGGGGCCAACGTCCTGACTTTC.

V usage is TRBV6-6 and J usage is TRBJ2-4, with D unresolved. V was pared by 5 bases and J by 0 bases, with 5 bases between. The CDR3 totals 13 residues. Per the germline V gene, CDR1 is MNHNY and CDR2 is SVGAGI (reference sequence). The CDR3 is CASSDRAKNIQYF. Written as DNA, the CDR3 is TGTGCCAGCAGTGATAGAGCCAAAAACATTCAGTACTTC.

Concerning this clone: The sample contains more than one DNA sequence encoding this CDR3. This chain joins TRBV15 and TRBJ2-3; D is possibly TRBD1 or TRBD2 (6 bases each). The germline V gene encodes CDR1 LNHNV and CDR2 YYDKDF (reference sequence). The V end was cut by 3 bases, the J end by 0 bases, with 10 bases between. This CDR3 comprises 15 residues. The CDR3 DNA reads TGTGCCACCAGCAGGGGGGGCGGGAGCACAGATACGCAGTATTTT. The encoded protein is CATSRGGGSTDTQYF.

V gene TRBV30 combines with J gene TRBJ2-1; 7 bases fit TRBD1. Germline CDR1 is GTSNPN and CDR2 is SVGIG (reference sequence). J was trimmed by 4 bases and V by 5 bases; bases with no gene match: 8. This CDR3 comprises 14 residues. The CDR3 DNA reads TGTGCCTGGGGGGGACAGACGGTTTACAATGAGCAGTTCTTC. Encoded protein: CAWGGQTVYNEQFF.

V gene TRBV5-1 combines with J gene TRBJ2-7, with D uncertain. V dropped 0 bases and J dropped 12 bases, with 13 bases sitting between them. The CDR3 totals 12 residues. CDR1 and CDR2 (germline): SGHRS, YFSETQ. This CDR3 reads CASSLEFPPTYF. CDR3 DNA: TGCGCCAGCAGCTTGGAATTTCCCCCTACGTACTTC.

The chain has TRBV28 and TRBJ2-7, with a possible D match to TRBD1 (6 bases). The CDR3 covers 12 residues. Germline V gives CDR1 MDHEN, CDR2 SYDVKM. Trimming left V 8 bases short and J 6 bases short, with 14 bases between. Written as DNA, the CDR3 is TGTGCCAGCCAAGTCCGGGACACCGAGCAGTACTTC. It is translated as CASQVRDTEQYF.

The rearrangement joins TRBV15 to TRBJ2-1, with 7 positions matching TRBD2. Germline trimming cut 8 bases from V and 0 bases from J; bases unmatched to any gene: 7. The CDR3 is made up of 15 amino acids. Germline lookup yields CDR1 LNHNV and CDR2 YYDKDF (reference sequence). The CDR3 DNA follows: TGTGCCACCCGAAGGGGAGGGAGCTCCTACAATGAGCAGTTCTTC. Translated: CATRRGGSSYNEQFF.

This chain links TRBV6-6 with TRBJ2-5; 7 nucleotides line up with TRBD2. Unmatched junction bases numbered 10, after V lost 7 bases and J lost 5 bases. Germline CDR1 and CDR2: MNHNY and SVGAGI (reference sequence). This CDR3 comprises 14 residues. The CDR3 DNA reads as TGTGCCAGCACCGGGAGGAGGGGCCAGGAGACCCAGTACTTC. Amino acids: CASTGRRGQETQYF.

V is TRBV6-1 and J is TRBJ2-2; 7 nucleotides line up with TRBD2. Looked up from germline, CDR1 is MNHNS and CDR2 is SASEGT. The junction had 9 bases not matched to a gene; V was cut back by 2 bases and J by 6 bases. The CDR3 spans 16 residues. This CDR3 is CASSERRQGGSGELFF. In DNA, the CDR3 is TGTGCCAGCAGTGAAAGGAGGCAGGGAGGGTCCGGGGAGCTGTTTTTT.